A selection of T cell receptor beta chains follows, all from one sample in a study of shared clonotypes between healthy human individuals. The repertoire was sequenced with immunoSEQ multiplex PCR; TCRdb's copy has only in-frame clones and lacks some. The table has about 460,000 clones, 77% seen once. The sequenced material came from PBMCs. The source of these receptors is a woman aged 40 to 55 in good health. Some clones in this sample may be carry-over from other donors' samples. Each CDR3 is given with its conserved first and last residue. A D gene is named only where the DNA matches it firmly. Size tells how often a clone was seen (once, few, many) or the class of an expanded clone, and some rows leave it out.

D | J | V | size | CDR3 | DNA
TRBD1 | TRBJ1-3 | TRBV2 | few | CASREQGANGNTIYF | TGTGCCAGCAGGGAACAGGGGGCTAATGGAAACACCATATATTTT
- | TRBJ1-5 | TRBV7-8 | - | CASSLRGQLEEPQHF | TGTGCCAGCAGCTTAAGAGGACAATTGGAAGAACCCCAGCATTTT
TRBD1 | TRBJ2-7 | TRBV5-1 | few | CASSQDRVGEQYF | TGCGCCAGCAGCCAGGACAGGGTAGGCGAGCAGTACTTC
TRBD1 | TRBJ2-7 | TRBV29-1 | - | CSVGQGLSEQYF | TGCAGCGTGGGACAGGGGTTGAGCGAGCAGTACTTC
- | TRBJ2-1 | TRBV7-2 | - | CASSLTDQYEQFF | TGTGCCAGCAGCCTGACGGACCAATATGAGCAGTTCTTC
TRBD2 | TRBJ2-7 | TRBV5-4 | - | CASSLALAGGIVYEQYF | TGTGCCAGCAGCTTGGCACTAGCGGGAGGTATTGTGTACGAGCAGTACTTC
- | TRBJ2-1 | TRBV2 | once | CASSEGRTTYNEQFF | TGTGCCAGCAGTGAAGGTAGGACTACCTACAATGAGCAGTTCTTC
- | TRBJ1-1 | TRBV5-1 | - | CASSPQGGNTEAFF | TGCGCCAGCAGCCCCCAGGGCGGGAACACTGAAGCTTTCTTT
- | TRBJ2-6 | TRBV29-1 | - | CSVELGQSGANVLAF | TGCAGCGTTGAACTGGGACAATCTGGGGCCAACGTCCTGGCTTTC
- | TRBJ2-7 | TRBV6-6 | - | CASSYMEGTYEQYF | TGTGCCAGCAGTTATATGGAGGGGACCTACGAGCAGTACTTC